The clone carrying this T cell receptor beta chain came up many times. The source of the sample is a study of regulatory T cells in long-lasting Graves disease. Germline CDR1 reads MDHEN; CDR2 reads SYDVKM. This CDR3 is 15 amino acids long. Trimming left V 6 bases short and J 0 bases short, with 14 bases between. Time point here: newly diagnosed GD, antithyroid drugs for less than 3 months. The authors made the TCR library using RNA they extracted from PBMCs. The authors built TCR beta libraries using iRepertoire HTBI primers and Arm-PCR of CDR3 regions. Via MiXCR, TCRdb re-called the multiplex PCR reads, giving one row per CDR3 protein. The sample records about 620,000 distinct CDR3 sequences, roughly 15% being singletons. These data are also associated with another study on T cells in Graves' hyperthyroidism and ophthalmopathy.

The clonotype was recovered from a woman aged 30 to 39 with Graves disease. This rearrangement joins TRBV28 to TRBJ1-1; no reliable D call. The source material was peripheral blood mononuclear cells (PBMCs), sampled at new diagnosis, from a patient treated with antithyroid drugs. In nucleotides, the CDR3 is TGTGCCAGCAGCCCGTCGGCGCCAATGAACACTGAAGCTTTCTTT. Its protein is CASSPSAPMNTEAFF.